The rows below give T cell receptor beta chains drawn from one sample of a study of blood T cell repertoires in COVID-19. Sequencing was performed with immunoSEQ multiplex PCR; in TCRdb, only in-frame clones are kept and a portion is missing. The table records fewer than 350,000 clones, around 90% of them present only once. The sample consisted of peripheral blood. The receptors derive from a man between 18 and 29 years old with active or convalescent COVID-19. Both conserved end residues are part of each CDR3. A D gene is named only where the DNA matches it firmly. The size of a clone is reported for some rows only, either as once, few or many, or as a class for expanded clones.

CDR3aa: CASSQSLAGNSYEQYF
d_gene: TRBD2
v_gene: TRBV4-2
j_gene: TRBJ2-7
abundance: .

CDR3aa: CAASGGIEAFF
d_gene: .
v_gene: TRBV19
j_gene: TRBJ1-1
abundance: .

CDR3aa: CAWSQGATEAFF
d_gene: TRBD1
v_gene: TRBV30
j_gene: TRBJ1-1
abundance: .

CDR3aa: CSASSPGGYEQYF
d_gene: .
v_gene: TRBV20-1
j_gene: TRBJ2-7
abundance: .

CDR3aa: CASSQANRGGEQYF
d_gene: .
v_gene: TRBV4-3
j_gene: TRBJ2-7
abundance: .

CDR3aa: CASTLAGGPPDTQYF
d_gene: TRBD2
v_gene: TRBV7-9
j_gene: TRBJ2-3
abundance: .

CDR3aa: CASSFPPDRDTVSGNTIYF
d_gene: .
v_gene: TRBV5-8
j_gene: TRBJ1-3
abundance: .

CDR3aa: CASTPGQGIKETQYF
d_gene: TRBD1
v_gene: TRBV9
j_gene: TRBJ2-5
abundance: .

CDR3aa: CASSQGGSGQETQYF
d_gene: TRBD2
v_gene: TRBV4-1
j_gene: TRBJ2-5
abundance: .

CDR3aa: CASSLVGTGHNEQFF
d_gene: TRBD1
v_gene: TRBV7-6
j_gene: TRBJ2-1
abundance: .

CDR3aa: CASSLGQGQHF
d_gene: TRBD1
v_gene: TRBV12-3/TRBV12-4
j_gene: TRBJ1-5
abundance: .

CDR3aa: CASGLQGGVGEQYF
d_gene: TRBD1
v_gene: TRBV13
j_gene: TRBJ2-7
abundance: .

CDR3aa: CASSQGAGYEQYF
d_gene: TRBD1
v_gene: TRBV7-2
j_gene: TRBJ2-7
abundance: .

CDR3aa: CASSRGRRVGGYTF
d_gene: .
v_gene: TRBV5-6
j_gene: TRBJ1-2
abundance: .

CDR3aa: CASSKVERGPETQYF
d_gene: .
v_gene: TRBV21-1
j_gene: TRBJ2-5
abundance: .

CDR3aa: CASSYPGLASDTQYF
d_gene: TRBD2
v_gene: TRBV6-2/TRBV6-3
j_gene: TRBJ2-3
abundance: .

CDR3aa: CASSYSSGGYYEQYF
d_gene: TRBD2
v_gene: TRBV6-5
j_gene: TRBJ2-7
abundance: once

CDR3aa: CASSLVGGGDTQYF
d_gene: .
v_gene: TRBV11-2
j_gene: TRBJ2-3
abundance: .

CDR3aa: CASRAGGEAFF
d_gene: .
v_gene: TRBV2
j_gene: TRBJ1-1
abundance: few

CDR3aa: CASSKRGGTYEQYF
d_gene: .
v_gene: TRBV6-5
j_gene: TRBJ2-7
abundance: .

CDR3aa: CASSRGQEQYF
d_gene: TRBD1
v_gene: TRBV27
j_gene: TRBJ2-7
abundance: .

CDR3aa: CASSLAPPVPYGYTF
d_gene: .
v_gene: TRBV7-9
j_gene: TRBJ1-2
abundance: few

CDR3aa: CASSQTGGSYEQYF
d_gene: TRBD1
v_gene: TRBV5-4
j_gene: TRBJ2-7
abundance: few

CDR3aa: CASSQGANEKLFF
d_gene: TRBD1
v_gene: TRBV3-1/TRBV3-2
j_gene: TRBJ1-4
abundance: few

CDR3aa: CASSYSGGQETQYF
d_gene: .
v_gene: TRBV6-5
j_gene: TRBJ2-5
abundance: once

CDR3aa: CATREVVPNTGELFF
d_gene: .
v_gene: TRBV15
j_gene: TRBJ2-2
abundance: .

CDR3aa: CASSLLAGGPWTGELFF
d_gene: TRBD2
v_gene: TRBV13
j_gene: TRBJ2-2
abundance: .

CDR3aa: CASRGTHDSNQPQHF
d_gene: .
v_gene: TRBV6-5
j_gene: TRBJ1-5
abundance: .

CDR3aa: CASSLSESFGNTIYF
d_gene: .
v_gene: TRBV11-2
j_gene: TRBJ1-3
abundance: .

CDR3aa: CASSYGRGYGNYGYTF
d_gene: .
v_gene: TRBV6-5
j_gene: TRBJ1-2
abundance: .

CDR3aa: CASSLDRETQYF
d_gene: .
v_gene: TRBV13
j_gene: TRBJ2-5
abundance: .

CDR3aa: CASSPGGGVADTQYF
d_gene: TRBD2
v_gene: TRBV4-3
j_gene: TRBJ2-3
abundance: .

CDR3aa: CASSPEGGQINQPQHF
d_gene: TRBD1
v_gene: TRBV9
j_gene: TRBJ1-5
abundance: .

CDR3aa: CASSLGQTSSYEQYF
d_gene: .
v_gene: TRBV19
j_gene: TRBJ2-7
abundance: .

CDR3aa: CASSPEPRGQIMNTEAFF
d_gene: .
v_gene: TRBV3-1/TRBV3-2
j_gene: TRBJ1-1
abundance: .